Listed here is a single T cell receptor beta chain. The data were taken from a study of blood T cell repertoires in COVID-19. As for the study in general: Whether acute or convalescent, the COVID-19 samples came from the United States, Italy and Spain. Sources were T cells, B-cell-depleted T cells, or PBMCs; the material itself was cDNA or gDNA.

Trimming at V came to 5 bases and at J to 5 bases, leaving 8 bases not matched to a gene. Germline values: CDR1 MDHEN, CDR2 SYDVKM. This CDR3 is built from 14 residues. In the study's own analysis: Nucleated cell counts were estimated from reference gene primer amplification. Assay used: immunoSEQ multiplex PCR; TCRdb lists only in-frame clones, some missing. The V and J calls and clone size come from that table; D and trimming were worked out from the DNA. This sample carries almost 55,000 clones, roughly 91% of them seen once, and the ten largest clones take 7% to 10%. Sample: peripheral blood. The clonotype originates from a man in his fifties with active COVID-19. This sequence joins TRBV28 and TRBJ1-2; TRBD1 matches 7 bases. The CDR3 region is CASSDRVSQYGYTF. In DNA, the CDR3 is TGTGCCAGCAGTGACAGGGTCTCTCAATATGGCTACACCTTC.